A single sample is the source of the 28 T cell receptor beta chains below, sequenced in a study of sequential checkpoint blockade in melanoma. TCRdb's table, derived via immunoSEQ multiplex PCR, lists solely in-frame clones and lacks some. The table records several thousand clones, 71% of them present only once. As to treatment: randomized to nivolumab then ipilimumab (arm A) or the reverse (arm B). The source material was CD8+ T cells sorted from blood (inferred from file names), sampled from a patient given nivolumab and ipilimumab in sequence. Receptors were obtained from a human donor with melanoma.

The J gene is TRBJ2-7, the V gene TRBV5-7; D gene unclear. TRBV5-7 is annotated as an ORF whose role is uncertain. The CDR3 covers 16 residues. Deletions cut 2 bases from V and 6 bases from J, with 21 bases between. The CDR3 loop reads CASSFIGVRRVGEQYF. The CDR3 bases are TGTGCCAGCAGCTTCATAGGCGTGCGGCGTGTGGGCGAGCAGTACTTC.

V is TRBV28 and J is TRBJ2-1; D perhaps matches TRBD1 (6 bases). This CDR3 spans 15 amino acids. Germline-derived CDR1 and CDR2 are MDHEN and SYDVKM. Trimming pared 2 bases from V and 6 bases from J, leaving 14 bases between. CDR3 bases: TGTGCCAGCAGTTTACCCAGGACACAGGGCAATGAGCAGTTCTTC. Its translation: CASSLPRTQGNEQFF.

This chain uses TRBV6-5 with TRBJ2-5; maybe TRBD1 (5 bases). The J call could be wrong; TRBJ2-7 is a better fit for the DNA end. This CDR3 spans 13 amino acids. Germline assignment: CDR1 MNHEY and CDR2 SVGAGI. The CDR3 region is CASSLMDTYEQYF. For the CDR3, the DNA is TGTGCCAGCAGTTTGATGGACACCTACGAGCAGTACTTC.

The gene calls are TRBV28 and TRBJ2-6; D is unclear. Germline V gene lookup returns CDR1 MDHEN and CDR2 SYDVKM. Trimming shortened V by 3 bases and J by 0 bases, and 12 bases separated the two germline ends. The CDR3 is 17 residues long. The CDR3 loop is CASSLLTDVSGANVLTF. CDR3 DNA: TGTGCCAGCAGTTTGCTAACAGACGTCTCTGGGGCCAACGTCCTGACTTTC.

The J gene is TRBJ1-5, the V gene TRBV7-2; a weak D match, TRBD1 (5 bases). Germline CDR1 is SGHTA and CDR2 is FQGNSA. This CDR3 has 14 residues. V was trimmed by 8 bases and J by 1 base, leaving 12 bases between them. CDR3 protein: CASGRAASNQPQHF. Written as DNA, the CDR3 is TGTGCCAGCGGCAGGGCGGCCAGCAATCAGCCCCAGCATTTT.

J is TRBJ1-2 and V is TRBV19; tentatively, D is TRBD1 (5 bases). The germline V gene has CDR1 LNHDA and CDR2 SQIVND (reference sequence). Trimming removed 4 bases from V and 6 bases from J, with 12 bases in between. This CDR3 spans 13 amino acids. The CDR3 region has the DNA TGTGCCAGTAGTAGCCAGGGTTTAGATGGCTACACCTTC. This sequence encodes CASSSQGLDGYTF.

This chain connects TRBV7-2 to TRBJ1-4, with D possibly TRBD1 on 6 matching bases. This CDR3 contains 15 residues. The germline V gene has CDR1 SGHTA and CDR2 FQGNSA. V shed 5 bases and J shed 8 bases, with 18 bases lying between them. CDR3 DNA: TGTGCCAGCAGCCTGGGACACCGGCTGGGAGAAAAACTGTTTTTT. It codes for CASSLGHRLGEKLFF.

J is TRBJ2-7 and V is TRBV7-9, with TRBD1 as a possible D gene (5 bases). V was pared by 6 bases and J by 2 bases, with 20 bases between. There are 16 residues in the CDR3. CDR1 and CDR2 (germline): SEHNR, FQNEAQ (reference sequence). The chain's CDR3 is CASSSPSSRVAYEQYF. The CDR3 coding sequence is TGTGCCAGCAGTTCCCCCTCAAGCAGGGTGGCCTACGAGCAGTACTTC.

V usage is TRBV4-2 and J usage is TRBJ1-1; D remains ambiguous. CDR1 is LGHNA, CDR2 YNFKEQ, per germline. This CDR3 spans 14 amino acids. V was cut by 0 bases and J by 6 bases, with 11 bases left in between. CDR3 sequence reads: CASSQDFEGSEAFF. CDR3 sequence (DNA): TGTGCCAGCAGCCAAGATTTCGAGGGCTCTGAAGCTTTCTTT.

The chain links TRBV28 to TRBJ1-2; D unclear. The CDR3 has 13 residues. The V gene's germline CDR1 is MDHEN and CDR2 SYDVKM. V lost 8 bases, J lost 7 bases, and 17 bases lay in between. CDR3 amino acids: CASSSRGVGGYTF. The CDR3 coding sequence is TGTGCCAGCTCATCTCGGGGAGTAGGTGGCTACACCTTC.

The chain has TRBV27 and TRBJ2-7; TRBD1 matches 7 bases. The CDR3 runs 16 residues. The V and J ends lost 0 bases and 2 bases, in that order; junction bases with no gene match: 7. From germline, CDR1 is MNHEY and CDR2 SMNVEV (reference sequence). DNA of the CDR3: TGTGCCAGCAGTTTATCCGAAGGGGGCGCCCCCTACGAGCAGTACTTC. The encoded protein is CASSLSEGGAPYEQYF.

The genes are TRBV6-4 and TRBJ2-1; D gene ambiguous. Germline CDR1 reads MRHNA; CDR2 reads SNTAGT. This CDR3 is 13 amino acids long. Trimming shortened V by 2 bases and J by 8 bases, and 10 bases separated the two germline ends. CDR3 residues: CASSDEESHEQFF. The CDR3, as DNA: TGTGCCAGCAGTGACGAGGAGTCCCATGAGCAGTTCTTC.

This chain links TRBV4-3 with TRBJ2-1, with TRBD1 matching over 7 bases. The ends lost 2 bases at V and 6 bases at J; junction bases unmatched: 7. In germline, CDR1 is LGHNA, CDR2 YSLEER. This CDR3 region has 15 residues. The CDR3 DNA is TGCGCCAGCAGCCAATTAACAGGGGAAGTCAATGAGCAGTTCTTC. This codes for CASSQLTGEVNEQFF.

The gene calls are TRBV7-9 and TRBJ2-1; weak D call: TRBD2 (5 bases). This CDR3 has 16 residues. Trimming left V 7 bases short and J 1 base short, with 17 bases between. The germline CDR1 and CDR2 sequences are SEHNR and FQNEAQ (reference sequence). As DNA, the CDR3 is TGTGCCAGCATTCGAGGGCGGGTGGGGTCCTACAATGAGCAGTTCTTC. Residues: CASIRGRVGSYNEQFF.

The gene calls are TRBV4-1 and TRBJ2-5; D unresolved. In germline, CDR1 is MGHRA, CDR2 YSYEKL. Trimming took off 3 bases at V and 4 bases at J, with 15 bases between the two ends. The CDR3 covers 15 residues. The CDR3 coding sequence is TGCGCCAGCAGCCATCTTCCGGGTCCTCGAGAGACCCAGTACTTC. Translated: CASSHLPGPRETQYF.

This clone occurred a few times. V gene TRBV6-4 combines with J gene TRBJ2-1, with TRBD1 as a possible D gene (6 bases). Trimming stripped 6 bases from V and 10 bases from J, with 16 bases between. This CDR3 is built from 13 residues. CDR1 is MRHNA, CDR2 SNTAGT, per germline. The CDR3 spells CASSNTPQGEQFF. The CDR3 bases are TGTGCCAGCAGCAATACACCCCAGGGGGAGCAGTTCTTC.

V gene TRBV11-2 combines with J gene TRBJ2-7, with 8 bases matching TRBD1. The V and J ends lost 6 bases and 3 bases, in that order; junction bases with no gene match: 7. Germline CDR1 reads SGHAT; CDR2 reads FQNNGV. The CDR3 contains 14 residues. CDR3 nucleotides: TGTGCCAGCAGTTTCGGGACAGGTAACTACGAGCAGTACTTC. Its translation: CASSFGTGNYEQYF.

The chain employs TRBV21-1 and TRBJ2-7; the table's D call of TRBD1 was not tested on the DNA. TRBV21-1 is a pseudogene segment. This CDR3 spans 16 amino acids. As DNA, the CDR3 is TGTGCCAGCAGGTTGAAGGCCGGGACAGGGACCCCCGAGCAGTACTTC. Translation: CASRLKAGTGTPEQYF.

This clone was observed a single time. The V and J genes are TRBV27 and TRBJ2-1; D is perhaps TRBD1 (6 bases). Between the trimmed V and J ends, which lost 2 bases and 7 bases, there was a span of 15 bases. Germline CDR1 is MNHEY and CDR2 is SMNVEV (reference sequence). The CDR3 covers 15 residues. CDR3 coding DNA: TGTGCCAGCAGTTTAGGGGGAACAGGGTTTAATGAGCAGTTCTTC. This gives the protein CASSLGGTGFNEQFF.

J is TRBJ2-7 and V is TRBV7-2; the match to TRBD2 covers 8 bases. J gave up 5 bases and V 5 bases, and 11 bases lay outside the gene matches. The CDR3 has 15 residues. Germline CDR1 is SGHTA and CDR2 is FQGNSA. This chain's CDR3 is CASSRTGTSNHEQYF. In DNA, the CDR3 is TGTGCCAGCAGCAGGACCGGGACTAGTAACCACGAGCAGTACTTC.

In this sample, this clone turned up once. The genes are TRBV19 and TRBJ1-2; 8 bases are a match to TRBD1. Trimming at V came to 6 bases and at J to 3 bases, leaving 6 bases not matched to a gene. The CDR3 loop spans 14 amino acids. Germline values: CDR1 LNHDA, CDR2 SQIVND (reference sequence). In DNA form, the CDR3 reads TGTGCCAGTAGCACTTCGGGACAGGACTATGGCTACACCTTC. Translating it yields CASSTSGQDYGYTF.

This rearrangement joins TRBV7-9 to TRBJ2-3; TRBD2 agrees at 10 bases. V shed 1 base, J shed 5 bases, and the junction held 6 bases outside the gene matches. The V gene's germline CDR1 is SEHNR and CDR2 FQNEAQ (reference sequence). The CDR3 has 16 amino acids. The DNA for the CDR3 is TGTGCCAGCAGCTTAGTCGGACAGCGGGAGGGAGATACGCAGTATTTT. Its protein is CASSLVGQREGDTQYF.

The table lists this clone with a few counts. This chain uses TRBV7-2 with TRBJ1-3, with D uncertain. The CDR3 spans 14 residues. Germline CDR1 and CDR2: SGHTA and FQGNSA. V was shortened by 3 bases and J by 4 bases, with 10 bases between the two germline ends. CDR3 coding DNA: TGTGCCAGCAGCTTTTCCGTCGGGGGAAACACCATATATTTT. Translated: CASSFSVGGNTIYF. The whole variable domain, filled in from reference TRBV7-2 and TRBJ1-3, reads GAGVSQSPSNKVTEKGKDVELRCDPISGHTALYWYRQSLGQGLEFLIYFQGNSAPDKSGLPSDRFSAERTGGSVSTLTIQRTQQEDSAVYLCASSFSVGGNTIYFGEGSWLTVV.

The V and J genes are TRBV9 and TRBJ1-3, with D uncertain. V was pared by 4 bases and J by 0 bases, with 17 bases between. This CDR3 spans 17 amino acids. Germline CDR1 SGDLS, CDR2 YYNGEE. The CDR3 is CASSLRERPSSGNTIYF. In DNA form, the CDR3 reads TGTGCCAGCAGCTTGAGGGAACGGCCGAGCTCTGGAAACACCATATATTTT.

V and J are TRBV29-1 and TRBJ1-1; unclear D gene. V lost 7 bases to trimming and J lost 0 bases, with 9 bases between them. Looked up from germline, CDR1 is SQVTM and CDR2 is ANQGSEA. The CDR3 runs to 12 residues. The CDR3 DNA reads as TGCAGCGCCTACCCGATGAACACTGAAGCTTTCTTT. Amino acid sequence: CSAYPMNTEAFF. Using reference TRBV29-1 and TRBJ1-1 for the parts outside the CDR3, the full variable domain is SAVISQKPSRDICQRGTSLTIQCQVDSQVTMMFWYRQQPGQSLTLIATANQGSEATYESGFVIDKFPISRPNLTFSTLTVSNMSPEDSSIYLCSAYPMNTEAFFGQGTRLTVV.

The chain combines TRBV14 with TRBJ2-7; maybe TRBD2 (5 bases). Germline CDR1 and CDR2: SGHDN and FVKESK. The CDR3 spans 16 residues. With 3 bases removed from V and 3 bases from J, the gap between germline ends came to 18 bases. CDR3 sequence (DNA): TGTGCCAGCAGCCATGATGCCTACGGGATCTACTACGAGCAGTACTTC. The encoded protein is CASSHDAYGIYYEQYF. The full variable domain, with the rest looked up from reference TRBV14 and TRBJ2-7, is EAGVTQFPSHSVIEKGQTVTLRCDPISGHDNLYWYRRVMGKEIKFLLHFVKESKQDESGMPNNRFLAERTGGTYSTLKVQPAELEDSGVYFCASSHDAYGIYYEQYFGPGTRLTVT.

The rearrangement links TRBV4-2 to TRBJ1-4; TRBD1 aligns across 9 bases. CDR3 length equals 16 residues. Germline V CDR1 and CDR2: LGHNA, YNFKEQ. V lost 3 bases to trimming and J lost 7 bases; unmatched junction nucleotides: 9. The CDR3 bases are TGTGCCAGCAGCCAGGACTCCGGGACAGGGCCTGAAAAACTGTTTTTT. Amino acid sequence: CASSQDSGTGPEKLFF.

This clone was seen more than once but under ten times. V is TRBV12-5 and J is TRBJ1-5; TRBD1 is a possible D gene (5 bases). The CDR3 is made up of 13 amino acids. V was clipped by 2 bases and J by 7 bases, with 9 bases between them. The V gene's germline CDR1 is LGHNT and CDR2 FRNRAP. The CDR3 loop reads CASGLQGGQPQHF. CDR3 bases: TGTGCTAGTGGTTTGCAGGGAGGCCAGCCCCAGCATTTT.